This TCR beta chain came from a study of T cell responses to AZD1222 COVID-19 vaccine. TCRdb keeps only in-frame clones here, not all; method: immunoSEQ multiplex PCR. The sample consists of under 40,000 clones, about 89% of them appearing once. The V end lost 0 bases, the J end lost 2 bases, and 10 bases lay between the germline ends. Germline CDR1 reads MNHEY; CDR2 reads SVGEGT. The CDR3 is made up of 15 amino acids. V usage is TRBV6-2 or TRBV6-3 and J usage is TRBJ1-1, with D unresolved. The TCR comes from an adult in good health. Sequencing used peripheral blood, obtained on day 0 of AZD1222 vaccination. The CDR3 coding sequence is TGTGCCAGCAGTTACTCGAGCCGGGGAAACACTGAAGCTTTCTTT. The encoded protein is CASSYSSRGNTEAFF.